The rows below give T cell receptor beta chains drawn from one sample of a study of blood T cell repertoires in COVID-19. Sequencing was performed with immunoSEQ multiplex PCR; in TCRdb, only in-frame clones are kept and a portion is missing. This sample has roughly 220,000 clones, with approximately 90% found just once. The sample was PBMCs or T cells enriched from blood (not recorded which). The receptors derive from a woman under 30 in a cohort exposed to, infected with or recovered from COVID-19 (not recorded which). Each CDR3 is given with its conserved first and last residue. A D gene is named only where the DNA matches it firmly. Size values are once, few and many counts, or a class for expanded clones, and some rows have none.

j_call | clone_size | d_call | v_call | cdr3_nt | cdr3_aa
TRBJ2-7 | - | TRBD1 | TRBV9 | TGTGCCAGCAGCGGAGGACAGGGTCCTGGTCTCTACGAGCAGTACTTC | CASSGGQGPGLYEQYF
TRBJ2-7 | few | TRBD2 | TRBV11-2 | TGTGCCAGCAGCTTAGAAACTAGCGGGTCCTCCTACGAGCAGTACTTC | CASSLETSGSSYEQYF
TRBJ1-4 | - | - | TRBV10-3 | TGTGCCATCAGTGAGGGGGGCGGAAATGAAAAACTGTTTTTT | CAISEGGGNEKLFF
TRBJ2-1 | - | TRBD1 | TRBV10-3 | TGTGCCATCAGTGAGTCGACAGGGGTCAATGAGCAGTTCTTC | CAISESTGVNEQFF
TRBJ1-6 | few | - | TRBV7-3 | TGTGCCAGCAGCCCAATGGGGGGGAATAATTCACCCCTCCACTTT | CASSPMGGNNSPLHF
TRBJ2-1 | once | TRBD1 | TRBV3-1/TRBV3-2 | TGTGCCAGCAGCCAAGATGCTGGAGGGACAGGGCGATACAATGAGCAGTTCTTC | CASSQDAGGTGRYNEQFF
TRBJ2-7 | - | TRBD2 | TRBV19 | TGTGCCAGTAATAGCGGGAAGCGCTTGGGCGAGCAGTACTTC | CASNSGKRLGEQYF
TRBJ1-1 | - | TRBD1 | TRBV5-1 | TGCGCCAGCAGCTTGTTCGGGACAGCTAACACTGAAGCTTTCTTT | CASSLFGTANTEAFF
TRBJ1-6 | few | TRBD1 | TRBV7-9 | TGTGCCAGCAGCTTTGGGACAGGGGTCTCACCCCTCCACTTT | CASSFGTGVSPLHF
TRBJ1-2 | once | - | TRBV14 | TGTGCCAGCAGCCAAGACCCCCCAGGACGGACTTATTATGGCTACACCTTC | CASSQDPPGRTYYGYTF
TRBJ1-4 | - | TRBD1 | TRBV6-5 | TGTGCCAGCAGCTACGGGACAGGGGACGATGAAAAACTGTTTTTT | CASSYGTGDDEKLFF
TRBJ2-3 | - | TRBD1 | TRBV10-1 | TGCGCCAGCAGTGGGGGACAGGGTTCAGATACGCAGTATTTT | CASSGGQGSDTQYF
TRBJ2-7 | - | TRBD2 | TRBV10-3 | TGTGCCATCAGTGAGCCAGGGACTAGCTCAGACTACGAGCAGTACTTC | CAISEPGTSSDYEQYF
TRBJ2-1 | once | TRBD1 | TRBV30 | TGTGCCTGGATCGAGAAGACAGGGAAGTCCTACAATGAGCAGTTCTTC | CAWIEKTGKSYNEQFF
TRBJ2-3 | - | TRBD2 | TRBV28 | TGTGCCAGCAGCCGTAGCGGGAGTAGCACAGATACGCAGTATTTT | CASSRSGSSTDTQYF
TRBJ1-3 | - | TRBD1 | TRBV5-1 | TGCGCCAGCAGCTTAGGACAGGGGGTCGGCTCTGGAAACACCATATATTTT | CASSLGQGVGSGNTIYF
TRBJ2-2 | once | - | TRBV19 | TGTGCCAGTAGGGGGCGGCAGGGCACCGGGGAGCTGTTTTTT | CASRGRQGTGELFF
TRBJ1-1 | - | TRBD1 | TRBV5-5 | TGTGCCAGCAGCTTCTTGATGGACAGGAATGAAGCTTTCTTT | CASSFLMDRNEAFF
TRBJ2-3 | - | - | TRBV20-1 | TGCAGTGCTAGTTCGATGCAGGTCACAGATACGCAGTATTTT | CSASSMQVTDTQYF
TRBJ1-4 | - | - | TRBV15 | TGTGCCACCAGCACGCGAGCATTCCCGGGTAATGAAAAACTGTTTTTT | CATSTRAFPGNEKLFF
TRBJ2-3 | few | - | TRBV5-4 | TGTGCCAGCAGCCGCTCTATACTAAGCACAGATACGCAGTATTTT | CASSRSILSTDTQYF
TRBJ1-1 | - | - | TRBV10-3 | TGTGCCATCAGTGGACAGGCCAACACTGAAGCTTTCTTT | CAISGQANTEAFF
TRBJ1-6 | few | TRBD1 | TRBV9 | TGTGCCAGCAGCCCTTATGGGACAGGGAGGTCCTATAATTCACCCCTCCACTTT | CASSPYGTGRSYNSPLHF
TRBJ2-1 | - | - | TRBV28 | TGTGCCAGCAGTCTAAACAGGGAACAGTTCTTC | CASSLNREQFF
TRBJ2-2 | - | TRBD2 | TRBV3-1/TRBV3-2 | TGTGCCAGCAGCCAAGCTTCTAGCGGGAAGGACACCGGGGAGCTGTTTTTT | CASSQASSGKDTGELFF
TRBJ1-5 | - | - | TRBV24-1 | TGTGCCACCAGTCCCGCCAGGGGTAGCAATCAGCCCCAGCATTTT | CATSPARGSNQPQHF
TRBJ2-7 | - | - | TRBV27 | TGTGCCAGCAGTTTATCGAGAGCGGGCGAGCAGTACTTC | CASSLSRAGEQYF
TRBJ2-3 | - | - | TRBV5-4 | TGTGCCAGCAGCCAAGGGACTGGCACAGATACGCAGTATTTT | CASSQGTGTDTQYF
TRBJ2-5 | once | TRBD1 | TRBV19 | TGTGCCAGTAATCCCCAGGGGGCCAAGACCCAGTACTTC | CASNPQGAKTQYF
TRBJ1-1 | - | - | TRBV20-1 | TGCAGTGCTCGTGGTAATGAAGCTTTCTTT | CSARGNEAFF
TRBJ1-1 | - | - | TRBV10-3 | TGTGCCATTTCCGGGACTCTGAACACTGAAGCTTTCTTT | CAISGTLNTEAFF
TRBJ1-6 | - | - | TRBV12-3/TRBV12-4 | TGTGCCAGCAGCTTGACAGATTCACCCCTCCACTTT | CASSLTDSPLHF
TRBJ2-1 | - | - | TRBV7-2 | TGTGCCAGCAGCTTAGCGGATGGGGGGAATGAGCAGTTCTTC | CASSLADGGNEQFF
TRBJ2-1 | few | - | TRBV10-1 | TGCGCCAGCAGTGAGTTTGTGGGGGCAGGAAAGGGGTACAATGAGCAGTTCTTC | CASSEFVGAGKGYNEQFF
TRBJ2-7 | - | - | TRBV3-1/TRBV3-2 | TGTGCCAGCAGCCAAGATTCCGGTTACGAGCAGTACTTC | CASSQDSGYEQYF